This record concerns one T cell receptor (beta chain) sequence. Its antigen is still unknown. It has no much larger one-base neighbor in the sample; base qualities were not kept. This sample is part of a study of OX40 agonist ivuxolimab in advanced cancers. For context, the study as a whole: The costimulatory receptor OX40 (CD134) was targeted by ivuxolimab, a fully human IgG2 agonistic monoclonal antibody. Intravenous ivuxolimab was administered to patients every 2 weeks at six dose levels: 0.01, 0.1, 0.3, 1.5, 3 and 10 mg/kg. Among the roughly 52 dose-escalation patients, about 19 had hepatocellular carcinoma, some 15 melanoma, 9 renal cell carcinoma and 9 head and neck cancer. In the dose-escalation cohort, 82.7% of patients were male, and the mean age was roughly 60 years, with a range of about 23 to 80. Prior anti-PD-1, anti-PD-L1 or anti-CTLA-4 therapy was permitted, and checkpoint inhibitors had been received by about two fifths of dose-escalation patients. Three dose-escalation patients achieved partial responses, one with hepatocellular carcinoma and two with cutaneous melanoma. Peripheral TCRbeta sequencing was intended to test whether TCR sequence diversity was altered and clonal T-cell expansion was caused by ivuxolimab. The paper reports the monotherapy dose-escalation portion (N = 52 patients) of the phase I ivuxolimab trial.

For sequencing of the TCRbeta CDR3 region, genomic DNA was extracted from the sorted cells. TCRbeta CDR3 regions were sequenced using the immunoSEQ Assay. TCRdb retrieved this table from immuneACCESS and kept in-frame rearrangements only. Not all clones are present; in checked studies, unresolved V genes account for under half, and no reason is known for the remainder. In all, the sample holds tens of thousands of clones, and 82% of those were seen once. The top ten clones comprise about a tenth of the sample. V and J are truncated by 3 bases and 4 bases respectively, leaving an intervening sequence of 16 bases. The cysteine opens and the phenylalanine closes a CDR3 of 15 amino acids. The sequence is cut down to CDR3 DNA, 45 bases in frame from base 1. The germline V gene provides CDR1 SGHRS and CDR2 YFSETQ. The trial excluded patients who had a history of autoimmune disease or were on systemic immunosuppression. Peripheral blood for TCR sequencing was drawn from every dose cohort at baseline, at cycle 4 day 1 and at cycle 7 day 1. The samples were taken from a phase I, first-in-human, multicenter, open-label dose-escalation trial of ivuxolimab. Adults with locally advanced or metastatic head and neck squamous cell, hepatocellular, melanoma or renal cell carcinoma were enrolled in the trial. Before TCR sequencing, CD4+ and CD8+ T cells were separately sorted from peripheral blood.

On the study overall, not on this receptor specifically: After ivuxolimab, expanded clones were on average more numerous among CD8+ T cells than among CD4+ T cells. In the 0.1-3.0 mg/kg groups, partial responders had among the lowest normalized peripheral clonal expansion, particularly in CD8+ T cells. Which antigens the clonally expanded peripheral T cells were specific for was not determined. Clonal expansion of both CD4+ and CD8+ blood T cells was observed from baseline to week 6 at doses 0.1 to 3.0 mg/kg. Low levels of normalized T-cell clonal expansion were also seen in some patients who did not respond.

This chain joins TRBV5-1 to TRBJ2-5, with a tentative D gene TRBD2 over 6 matching bases. The source material was CD4+ or CD8+ T cells sorted from blood, sampled in a trial of the OX40 agonist ivuxolimab. This TCR was recovered from an adult with an advanced solid tumor such as melanoma, head and neck, liver or kidney cancer. The nucleotide sequence is given as TGCGCCAGCAGCTGGGGACTCCGGGACGGAGAGACCCAGTACTTC. Its product reads: CASSWGLRDGETQYF.